This TCR beta chain was found in a study of early T cells in non-severe SARS-CoV-2 infection. Overall study context: Sequenced bulk RNA came from whole blood that was unsorted, and chains were unpaired.

In TCRdb, the 5' RACE reads were re-called with MiXCR into one record per CDR3 protein. The sample shows tens of thousands of distinct CDR3 sequences, 5.9% of them seen only once. Trimming left V 2 bases short and J 4 bases short, with 12 bases between. Germline V gene lookup returns CDR1 MDHEN and CDR2 SYDVKM. This CDR3 has 14 residues. This clonotype was recorded many times. The sequence was obtained from an adult who was a healthcare worker with PCR-confirmed SARS-CoV-2 infection or an uninfected control (not recorded which). The sequenced material came from whole blood. This rearrangement joins TRBV28 to TRBJ2-7; no clear D gene. In DNA form, the CDR3 reads TGTGCCAGCAGTTTAGGCCCAAGTCCGTACGAGCAGTACTTC. It is translated as CASSLGPSPYEQYF.